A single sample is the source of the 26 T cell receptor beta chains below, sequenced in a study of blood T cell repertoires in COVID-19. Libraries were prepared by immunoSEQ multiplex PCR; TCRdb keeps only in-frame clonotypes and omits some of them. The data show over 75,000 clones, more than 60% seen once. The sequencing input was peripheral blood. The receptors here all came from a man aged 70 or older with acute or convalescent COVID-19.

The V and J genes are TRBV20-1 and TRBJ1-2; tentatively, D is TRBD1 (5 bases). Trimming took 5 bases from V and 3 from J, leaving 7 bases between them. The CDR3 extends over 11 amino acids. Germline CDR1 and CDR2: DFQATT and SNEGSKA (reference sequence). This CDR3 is CSALRDYGYTF. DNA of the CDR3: TGCAGTGCTCTCAGGGACTATGGCTACACCTTC.

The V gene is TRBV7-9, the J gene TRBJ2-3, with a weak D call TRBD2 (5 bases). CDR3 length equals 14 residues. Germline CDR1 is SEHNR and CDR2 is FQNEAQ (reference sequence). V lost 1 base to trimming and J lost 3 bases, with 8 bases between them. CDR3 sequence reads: CASSLVRGTDTQYF. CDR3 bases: TGTGCCAGCAGCTTAGTCCGGGGAACAGATACGCAGTATTTT.

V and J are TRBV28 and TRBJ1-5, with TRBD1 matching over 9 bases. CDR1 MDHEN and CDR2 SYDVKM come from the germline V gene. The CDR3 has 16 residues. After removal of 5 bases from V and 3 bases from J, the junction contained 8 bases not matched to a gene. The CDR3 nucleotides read TGTGCCAGCAGTGCCACCAGGACAGGGGTCAATCAGCCCCAGCATTTT. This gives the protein CASSATRTGVNQPQHF. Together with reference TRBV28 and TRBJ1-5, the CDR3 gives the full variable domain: DVKVTQSSRYLVKRTGEKVFLECVQDMDHENMFWYRQDPGLGLRLIYFSYDVKMKEKGDIPEGYSVSREKKERFSLILESASTNQTSMYLCASSATRTGVNQPQHFGDGTRLSIL.

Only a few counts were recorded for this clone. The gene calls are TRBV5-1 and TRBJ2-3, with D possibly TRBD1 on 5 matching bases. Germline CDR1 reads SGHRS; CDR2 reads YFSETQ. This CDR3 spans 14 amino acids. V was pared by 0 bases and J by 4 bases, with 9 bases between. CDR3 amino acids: CASSLAGIADTQYF. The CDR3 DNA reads TGCGCCAGCAGCTTGGCAGGGATTGCAGATACGCAGTATTTT.

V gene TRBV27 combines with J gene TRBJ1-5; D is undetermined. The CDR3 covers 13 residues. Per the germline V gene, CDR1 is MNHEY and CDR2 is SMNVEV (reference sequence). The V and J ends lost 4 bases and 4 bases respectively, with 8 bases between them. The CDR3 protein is CASSSTVNQPQHF. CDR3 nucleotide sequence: TGTGCCAGCAGTTCTACAGTTAATCAGCCCCAGCATTTT.

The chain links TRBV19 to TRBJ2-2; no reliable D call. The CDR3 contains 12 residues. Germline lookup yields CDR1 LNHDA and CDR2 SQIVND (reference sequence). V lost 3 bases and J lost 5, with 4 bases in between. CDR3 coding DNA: TGTGCCAGTAGTATTCCGACCGGGGAGCTGTTTTTT. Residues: CASSIPTGELFF.

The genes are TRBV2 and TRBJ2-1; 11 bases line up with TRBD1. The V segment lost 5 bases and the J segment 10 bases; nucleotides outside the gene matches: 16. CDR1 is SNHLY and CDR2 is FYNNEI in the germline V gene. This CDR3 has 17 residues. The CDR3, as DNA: TGTGCCAGCAGTAGATTGTCCCCGGGACAGGGGGAAGAGGAGCAGTTCTTC. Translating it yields CASSRLSPGQGEEEQFF.

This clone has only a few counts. CDR3 sequence (DNA): TGTGCCAGCAGTTCCCGGGACAGGGGGCGGAATGAGCAGTTCTTC. It translates to CASSSRDRGRNEQFF. This sequence joins TRBV6-5 and TRBJ2-1; 12 bases align to TRBD1. The CDR3 totals 15 residues. V trimming: 4 bases; J trimming: 7 bases; junction bases outside the gene matches: 5. Germline V gene lookup returns CDR1 MNHEY and CDR2 SVGAGI.

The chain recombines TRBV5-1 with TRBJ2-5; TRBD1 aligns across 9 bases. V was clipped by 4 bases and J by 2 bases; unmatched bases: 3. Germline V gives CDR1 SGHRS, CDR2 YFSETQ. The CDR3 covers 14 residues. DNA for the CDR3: TGCGCCAGCAGCACCGGACAGGGGCAAGAGACCCAGTACTTC. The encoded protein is CASSTGQGQETQYF.

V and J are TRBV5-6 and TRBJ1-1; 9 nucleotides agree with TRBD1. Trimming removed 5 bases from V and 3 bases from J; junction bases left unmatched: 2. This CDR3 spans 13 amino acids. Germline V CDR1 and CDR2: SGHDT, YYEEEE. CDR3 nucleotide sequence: TGTGCCAGCAGGACAGGGGGGGACACTGAAGCTTTCTTT. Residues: CASRTGGDTEAFF. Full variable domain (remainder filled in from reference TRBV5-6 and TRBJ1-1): DAGVTQSPTHLIKTRGQQVTLRCSPKSGHDTVSWYQQALGQGPQFIFQYYEEEERQRGNFPDRFSGHQFPNYSSELNVNALLLGDSALYLCASRTGGDTEAFFGQGTRLTVV.

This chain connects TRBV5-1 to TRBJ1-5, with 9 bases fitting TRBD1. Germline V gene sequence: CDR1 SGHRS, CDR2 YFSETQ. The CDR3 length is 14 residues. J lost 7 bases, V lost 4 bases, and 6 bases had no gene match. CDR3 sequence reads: CASSPRTGEQPQHF. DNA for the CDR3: TGCGCCAGCAGCCCCAGGACAGGGGAACAGCCCCAGCATTTT.

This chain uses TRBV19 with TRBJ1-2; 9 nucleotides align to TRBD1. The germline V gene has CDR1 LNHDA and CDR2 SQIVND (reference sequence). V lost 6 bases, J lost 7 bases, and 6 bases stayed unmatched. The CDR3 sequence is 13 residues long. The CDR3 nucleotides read TGTGCCAGTAGCTTAACAGGGGGCGTTGGCTACACCTTC. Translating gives CASSLTGGVGYTF.

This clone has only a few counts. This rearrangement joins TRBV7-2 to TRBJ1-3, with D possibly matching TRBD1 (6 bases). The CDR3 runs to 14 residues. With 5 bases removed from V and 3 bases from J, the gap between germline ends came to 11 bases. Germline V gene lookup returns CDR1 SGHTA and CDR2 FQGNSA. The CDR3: CASSPGTFGNTIYF. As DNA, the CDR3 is TGTGCCAGCAGCCCCGGGACATTTGGAAACACCATATATTTT.

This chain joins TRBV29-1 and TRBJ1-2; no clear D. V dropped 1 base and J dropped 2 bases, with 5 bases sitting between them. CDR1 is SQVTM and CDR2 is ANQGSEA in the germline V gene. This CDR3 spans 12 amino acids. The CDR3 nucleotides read TGCAGCGTTGAAGTCGGGAACTATGGCTACACCTTC. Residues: CSVEVGNYGYTF.

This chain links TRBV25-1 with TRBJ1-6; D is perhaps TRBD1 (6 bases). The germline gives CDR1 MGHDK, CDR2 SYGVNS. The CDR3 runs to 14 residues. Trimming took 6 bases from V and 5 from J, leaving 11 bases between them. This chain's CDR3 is CASSQTGHNSPLHF. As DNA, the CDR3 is TGTGCCAGCAGCCAAACAGGGCATAATTCACCCCTCCACTTT.

The CDR3, as DNA: TGTGCCAGCAGCTTAACGTCACAGGGAAGGTCACCCCTCCACTTT. Translation: CASSLTSQGRSPLHF. This rearrangement joins TRBV7-3 to TRBJ1-6; perhaps TRBD1 as D (6 bases). Between the trimmed V and J ends, which lost 0 bases and 10 bases, there was a span of 13 bases. Germline V lookup: CDR1 SGHTA, CDR2 FQGTGA. CDR3 length: 15 residues.

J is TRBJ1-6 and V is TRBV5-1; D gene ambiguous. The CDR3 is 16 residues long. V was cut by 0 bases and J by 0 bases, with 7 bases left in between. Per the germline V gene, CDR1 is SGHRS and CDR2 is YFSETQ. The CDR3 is CASSLVAGSYNSPLHF. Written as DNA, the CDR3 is TGCGCCAGCAGCTTGGTGGCTGGCTCCTATAATTCACCCCTCCACTTT.

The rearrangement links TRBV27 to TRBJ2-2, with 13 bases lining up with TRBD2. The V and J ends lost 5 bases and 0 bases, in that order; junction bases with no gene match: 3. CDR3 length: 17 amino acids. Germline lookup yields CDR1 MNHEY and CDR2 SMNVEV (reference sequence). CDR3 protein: CASSRTSGGANTGELFF. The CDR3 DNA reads TGTGCCAGCAGTAGGACTAGCGGGGGCGCGAACACCGGGGAGCTGTTTTTT.

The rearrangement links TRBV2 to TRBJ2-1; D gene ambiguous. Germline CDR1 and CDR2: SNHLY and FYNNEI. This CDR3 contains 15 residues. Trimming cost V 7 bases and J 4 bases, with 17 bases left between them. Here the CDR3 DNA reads TGTGCCAGCAAAGTACAGCCTTCTGGATACAATGAGCAGTTCTTC. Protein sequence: CASKVQPSGYNEQFF.

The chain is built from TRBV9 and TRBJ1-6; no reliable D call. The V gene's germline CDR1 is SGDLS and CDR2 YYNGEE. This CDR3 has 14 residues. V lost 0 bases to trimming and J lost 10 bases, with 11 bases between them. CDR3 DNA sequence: TGTGCCAGCAGCGTAGGTCAGGTAGACTCACCCCTCCACTTT. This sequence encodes CASSVGQVDSPLHF.

The CDR3 protein is CASSNGVYEQYV. DNA of the CDR3: TGTGCCAGCAGTAACGGGGTATACGAGCAGTACGTC. The chain combines TRBV28 with TRBJ2-7, with D tentatively TRBD2 (5 bases). The V end lost 5 bases, the J end lost 4 bases, and 9 bases lay between the germline ends. Germline V gene data show CDR1 as MDHEN and CDR2 as SYDVKM. The CDR3 length is 12 residues.

The CDR3, as DNA: TGTGCCAGCAGCCTTTCGGGGGCCGGGGAGCTGTTTTTT. This encodes CASSLSGAGELFF. The chain links TRBV7-3 to TRBJ2-2; possibly TRBD2 for D (6 bases). The V end lost 5 bases, the J end lost 6 bases, and 10 bases lay between the germline ends. Germline lookup yields CDR1 SGHTA and CDR2 FQGTGA. This CDR3 region has 13 residues.

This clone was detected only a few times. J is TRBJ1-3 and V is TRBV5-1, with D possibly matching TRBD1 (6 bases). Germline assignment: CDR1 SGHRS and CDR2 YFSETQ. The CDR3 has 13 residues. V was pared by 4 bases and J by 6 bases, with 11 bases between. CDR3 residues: CASSRDTLNTIYF. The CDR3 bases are TGCGCCAGCAGCCGGGACACTCTAAACACCATATATTTT.

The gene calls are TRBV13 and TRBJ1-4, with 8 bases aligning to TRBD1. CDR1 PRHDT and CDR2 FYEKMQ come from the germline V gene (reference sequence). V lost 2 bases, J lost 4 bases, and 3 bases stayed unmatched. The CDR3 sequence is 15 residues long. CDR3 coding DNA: TGTGCCAGCAGCTTAAACAGGGGGAGTAATGAAAAACTGTTTTTT. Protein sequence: CASSLNRGSNEKLFF.

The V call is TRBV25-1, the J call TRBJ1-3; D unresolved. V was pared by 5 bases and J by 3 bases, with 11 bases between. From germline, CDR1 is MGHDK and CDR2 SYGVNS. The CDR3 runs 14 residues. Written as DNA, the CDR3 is TGTGCCAGCAGTAGGAACTACGGTGGAAACACCATATATTTT. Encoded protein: CASSRNYGGNTIYF.

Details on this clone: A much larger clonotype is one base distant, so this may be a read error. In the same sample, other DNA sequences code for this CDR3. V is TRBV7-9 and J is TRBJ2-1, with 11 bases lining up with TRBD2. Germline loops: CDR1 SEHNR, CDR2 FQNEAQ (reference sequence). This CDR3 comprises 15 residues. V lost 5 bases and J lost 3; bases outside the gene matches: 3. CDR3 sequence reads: CASSPTSGNYNEQFF. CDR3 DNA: TGTGCCAGCAGCCCGACTAGCGGGAACTACAATGAGCAGTTCTTC.